This TCR beta chain was documented in a study of T-cell memory formation after mild COVID-19. Study background: TCR clusters were largely donor specific.

In TCRdb, the 5' RACE reads were re-called with MiXCR into one record per CDR3 protein. Among about 270,000 distinct CDR3 sequences, under 20% were seen once, and the ten largest hold 20% to 25%. This clonotype was detected only a few times. The CDR3 is 14 residues long. J lost 8 bases, V lost 6 bases, and 11 bases had no gene match. Germline values: CDR1 MNHEY, CDR2 SMNVEV (reference sequence). V gene TRBV27 combines with J gene TRBJ1-2, with TRBD1 matching over 8 bases. The source of this sequence is a man in his late teens or twenties who had mild COVID-19 (a few samples of this study predate the infection). Cell type and time point are not known. Material for sequencing was PBMCs or a T cell subset sorted from them (not recorded which). The DNA of the CDR3 is TGTGCCAGCAGCCCTACTCAGGGGGCCGGGGGCTACACCTTC. Amino acids: CASSPTQGAGGYTF.